This record covers a single T cell receptor (beta chain). The V gene lost 5 bases and the J gene lost 6 bases, with 11 bases spanning the gap. This CDR3 spans 13 amino acids. From germline, CDR1 is SGHKS and CDR2 YYEKEE (reference sequence). These data are taken from a study of blood T cell repertoires in COVID-19. At the level of the study: Samples came from the United States, Italy and Spain, spanning acute and convalescent COVID-19.

The assay was immunoSEQ multiplex PCR, and TCRdb's table has in-frame clones only and misses some. The table has 200,000 to 300,000 clones, 70% to 90% seen once; the top ten hold 3.7%. Source material: peripheral blood. This chain joins TRBV5-5 and TRBJ2-2; weak D call: TRBD1 (5 bases). The source of this sequence is a woman aged 35 to 49 with acute or convalescent COVID-19. The CDR3 bases are TGTGCCAGCAGGACTCCAGGGTCCGGGGAGCTGTTTTTT. Protein sequence: CASRTPGSGELFF.